This T cell receptor beta chain comes out of a study of CD8 T cells in Susac syndrome. The authors negatively isolated CD8+ and CD4+ T cells and FACS-enriched TEMRA cells. The RNA, about 0.5 to 1 ug, was put through reverse transcription using random hexamers. TCRdb redid the calling of the immunoSEQ multiplex PCR reads with MiXCR, one entry per CDR3 protein. The sample contains more than 130,000 distinct CDR3 sequences, around 94% of which appear only once. This CDR3 region has 13 residues. After removal of 7 bases from V and 3 bases from J, the junction contained 5 bases not matched to a gene. Germline V CDR1 and CDR2: DFQATT, SNEGSKA (reference sequence).

Sequenced input: CD8+ T cells from PBMCs. The gene calls are TRBV20-1 and TRBJ2-3, with TRBD1 matching over 9 bases. This clonotype was obtained from a human donor in good health. CDR3 sequence (DNA): TGCAGTGGCCAGGACAGGGGAACAGATACGCAGTATTTT. Residues: CSGQDRGTDTQYF.